The 25 T cell receptor beta chains below come from one sample, sequenced in a study of graft-versus-host responses after intestinal transplantation. The protocol was immunoSEQ multiplex PCR, while the TCRdb copy is restricted to in-frame clones and leaves out a portion. The table includes more than 10,000 clones, 93% detected once. The specimen comprised PBMCs, sampled 950 to 1,300 days after intestinal transplantation. Receptors originate from a human patient who received an intestinal transplant, so some T cells may come from the graft donor.

The chain combines TRBV27 with TRBJ2-2; D ambiguous. This CDR3 region has 14 residues. V lost 8 bases to trimming and J lost 6 bases, with 16 bases between them. The germline gives CDR1 MNHEY, CDR2 SMNVEV (reference sequence). CDR3 nucleotide sequence: TGTGCCAGCGCCCCGACCTGGTGGGCCGGGGAGCTGTTTTTT. It specifies CASAPTWWAGELFF.

This chain links TRBV27 with TRBJ2-7, with TRBD1 as a possible D gene (5 bases). The germline V gene encodes CDR1 MNHEY and CDR2 SMNVEV (reference sequence). CDR3 size: 15 residues. Trimming removed 4 bases at V and 6 bases at J, with 19 bases between. The CDR3 DNA follows: TGTGCCAGCAGTTCAATTCTCCAAGGGGTGTCCGAGCAGTACTTC. It translates to CASSSILQGVSEQYF.

The rearrangement joins TRBV6-4 to TRBJ2-1, with 7 bases identical to TRBD2. The CDR3 runs 15 residues. V shed 0 bases, J shed 6 bases, and the junction held 5 bases outside the gene matches. Germline loops: CDR1 MRHNA, CDR2 SNTAGT. This CDR3 reads CASSDSAGVGNEQFF. CDR3 bases: TGTGCCAGCAGTGACTCTGCGGGGGTAGGCAATGAGCAGTTCTTC.

The rearrangement links TRBV6-5 to TRBJ2-3; maybe TRBD1 (6 bases). The CDR3 consists of 14 residues. Deletions cut 8 bases from V and 0 bases from J, with 12 bases between. Germline V lookup: CDR1 MNHEY, CDR2 SVGAGI. CDR3 coding DNA: TGTGCCAGCGGGGACCAGGGGAGCACAGATACGCAGTATTTT. Amino acid sequence: CASGDQGSTDTQYF.

V and J are TRBV29-1 and TRBJ1-5; TRBD1 matches 8 bases. Germline V gene data show CDR1 as SQVTM and CDR2 as ANQGSEA. V shed 4 bases and J 5 bases; nucleotides not matched to a gene: 7. This CDR3 contains 14 residues. CDR3: CSVGWSGGDQPQHF. The CDR3 coding sequence is TGCAGCGTTGGCTGGTCAGGGGGCGATCAGCCCCAGCATTTT.

This clone occurred once. This chain joins TRBV5-6 and TRBJ1-2; D ambiguous. This CDR3 has 12 residues. V dropped 1 base and J dropped 5 bases, with 6 bases sitting between them. The germline CDR1 and CDR2 sequences are SGHDT and YYEEEE. As DNA, the CDR3 is TGTGCCAGCAGCTTGACGGGGTATGGCTACACCTTC. Translated, it gives CASSLTGYGYTF.

The rearrangement joins TRBV6-1 to TRBJ2-7, with 7 nucleotides matching TRBD1. Germline CDR1 reads MNHNS; CDR2 reads SASEGT. CDR3 size: 15 residues. V was clipped by 8 bases and J by 2 bases; unmatched bases: 12. The CDR3 loop reads CASLETTGAAYEQYF. DNA for the CDR3: TGTGCCAGCCTTGAAACAACAGGGGCCGCCTACGAGCAGTACTTC.

The CDR3 reads CASSSGTGDGEKLFF. CDR3 nucleotides: TGTGCCAGCAGTAGCGGGACAGGGGATGGTGAAAAACTGTTTTTT. V gene TRBV6-5 combines with J gene TRBJ1-4, with 10 bases that match TRBD1. V lost 5 bases and J lost 7; bases outside the gene matches: 7. Germline CDR1 reads MNHEY; CDR2 reads SVGAGI. There are 15 residues in the CDR3.

The chain has TRBV27 and TRBJ2-7, with 7 bases that match TRBD1. The V and J ends lost 11 bases and 4 bases, in that order; junction bases with no gene match: 8. There are 12 residues in the CDR3. CDR1 is MNHEY, CDR2 SMNVEV, per germline (reference sequence). The DNA for the CDR3 is TGTGCCTCAGGGGGACAGCGATACGAGCAGTACTTC. It yields the protein CASGGQRYEQYF.

This chain connects TRBV7-6 to TRBJ1-1; D gene unclear. The V gene lost 5 bases and the J gene lost 1 base, with 14 bases spanning the gap. The CDR3 sequence is 15 residues long. The germline V gene encodes CDR1 SGHVS and CDR2 FNYEAQ. The CDR3 region is CASSAGQPGNTEAFF. CDR3 nucleotides: TGTGCCAGCAGCGCAGGCCAGCCGGGGAACACTGAAGCTTTCTTT.

CDR3: CASSFDRGPLYGYTF. The CDR3, as DNA: TGCGCCAGCAGCTTCGACAGGGGCCCTCTCTATGGCTACACCTTC. This chain joins TRBV5-1 and TRBJ1-2; 8 bases are a match to TRBD1. Germline V lookup: CDR1 SGHRS, CDR2 YFSETQ. The V and J ends lost 2 bases and 4 bases, in that order; junction bases with no gene match: 7. The CDR3 is 15 amino acids.

The rearrangement uses TRBV27 and TRBJ2-2; weak D call: TRBD1 (5 bases). CDR3 length: 12 amino acids. The germline gives CDR1 MNHEY, CDR2 SMNVEV (reference sequence). Trimming stripped 6 bases from V and 13 bases from J, with 15 bases between. The DNA of the CDR3 is TGTGCCAGCAGCCCTACAGGCCTGGGGCTGTTTTTT. Amino acid sequence: CASSPTGLGLFF.

This chain links TRBV6-1 with TRBJ1-2, with unresolved D. Per the germline V gene, CDR1 is MNHNS and CDR2 is SASEGT. The CDR3 length is 12 residues. V was clipped by 2 bases and J by 4 bases, with 5 bases between them. This chain's CDR3 is CASSESSYGYTF. CDR3 nucleotide sequence: TGTGCCAGCAGTGAATCCAGCTATGGCTACACCTTC.

V is TRBV7-9 and J is TRBJ2-1, with 10 nucleotides matching TRBD2. The CDR3 has 14 amino acids. The germline V gene has CDR1 SEHNR and CDR2 FQNEAQ (reference sequence). The V gene end was trimmed by 5 bases and the J gene end by 8 bases; junction bases not matched to a gene: 6. The CDR3 is CASSRAGGPHEQFF. The CDR3 DNA reads TGTGCCAGCAGCCGAGCGGGGGGGCCGCATGAGCAGTTCTTC. The whole variable domain, filled in from reference TRBV7-9 and TRBJ2-1, reads DTGVSQNPRHKITKRGQNVTFRCDPISEHNRLYWYRQTLGQGPEFLTYFQNEAQLEKSRLLSDRFSAERPKGSFSTLEIQRTEQGDSAMYLCASSRAGGPHEQFFGPGTRLTVL.

In this sample, this clone turned up a few times. The DNA for the CDR3 is TGCGCCAGCAGCTTGGCTCGGGACGGTACCTATGGCTACACCTTC. This codes for CASSLARDGTYGYTF. The chain combines TRBV5-1 with TRBJ1-2; TRBD1 is a possible D gene (5 bases). Germline CDR1 is SGHRS and CDR2 is YFSETQ. The length of the CDR3 is 15 residues. The V end lost 0 bases, the J end lost 4 bases, and 13 bases lay between the germline ends.

The chain couples TRBV6-4 to TRBJ2-3; 9 positions match TRBD2. Germline lookup yields CDR1 MRHNA and CDR2 SNTAGT. J lost 1 base, V lost 3 bases, and 2 bases had no gene match. This CDR3 has 15 amino acids. The DNA for the CDR3 is TGTGCCAGCAGTGAGGAGCGGGGGGGCACAGATACGCAGTATTTT. Protein product: CASSEERGGTDTQYF.

The chain combines TRBV7-6 with TRBJ1-4; no definite D call. The CDR3 loop spans 14 amino acids. The germline V gene has CDR1 SGHVS and CDR2 FNYEAQ. Between the trimmed V and J ends, which lost 3 bases and 6 bases, there was a span of 11 bases. CDR3 sequence reads: CASSLDPADEKLFF. CDR3 in DNA: TGTGCCAGCAGCTTGGACCCAGCGGATGAAAAACTGTTTTTT.

The CDR3 reads CASSEMSGGGRNTGELFF. As DNA, the CDR3 is TGTGCCAGCAGTGAGATGTCAGGGGGAGGTCGGAACACCGGGGAGCTGTTTTTT. The V and J genes are TRBV6-4 and TRBJ2-2; tentatively, D is TRBD1 (7 bases). The CDR3 runs to 18 residues. The V end lost 3 bases, the J end lost 1 base, and 18 bases lay between the germline ends. Germline V gives CDR1 MRHNA, CDR2 SNTAGT.

This clone was seen more than once but under ten times. The rearrangement uses TRBV5-1 and TRBJ2-6; D remains ambiguous. Trimming pared 4 bases from V and 0 bases from J, leaving 8 bases between. From germline, CDR1 is SGHRS and CDR2 YFSETQ. This CDR3 has 15 residues. In nucleotides, the CDR3 is TGCGCCAGCAGCGTAGACAACTCTGGGGCCAACGTCCTGACTTTC. Its protein product is CASSVDNSGANVLTF.

This clone appeared once. V gene TRBV6-6 combines with J gene TRBJ2-4; 9 bases agree with TRBD2. Germline lookup yields CDR1 MNHNY and CDR2 SVGAGI (reference sequence). This CDR3 spans 11 amino acids. V lost 11 bases to trimming and J lost 7 bases; unmatched junction nucleotides: 3. CDR3 sequence (DNA): TGTGCCTGCGGGGGGGCCAACATTCAGTACTTC. Amino acid sequence: CACGGANIQYF.

The CDR3 DNA reads TGTGCCAGCAGCCCGAACCCGGGACAGGGGGCTGGAGCTTTCTTT. This codes for CASSPNPGQGAGAFF. This chain uses TRBV5-4 with TRBJ1-1, with 12 bases fitting TRBD1. The CDR3 is 15 residues long. V was pared by 4 bases and J by 10 bases, with 11 bases of the junction left unmatched. Looked up from germline, CDR1 is SGHNT and CDR2 is YYREEE (reference sequence).

DNA for the CDR3: TGCGCCAGCAGTGACCCATACTATGGCTACACCTTC. It is translated as CASSDPYYGYTF. The chain combines TRBV10-2 with TRBJ1-2, with no clear D. The CDR3 is 12 amino acids. Trimming removed 3 bases at V and 3 bases at J, with 5 bases between. Germline CDR1 WSHSY, CDR2 SAAADI.

The rearrangement joins TRBV21-1 to TRBJ1-1. TRBV21-1 is assigned pseudogene status. This CDR3 has 15 residues. The chain's CDR3 is CASSNKTPPPTEAFF. The CDR3 DNA is TGTGCCAGCAGCAATAAGACCCCACCGCCCACTGAAGCTTTCTTT.

The rearrangement joins TRBV4-1 to TRBJ2-2; D not resolved. Trimming shortened V by 6 bases and J by 5 bases, and 13 bases separated the two germline ends. Germline assignment: CDR1 MGHRA and CDR2 YSYEKL. The CDR3 runs 14 residues. The CDR3 sequence: CASRNVGETGELFF. The DNA of the CDR3 is TGCGCCAGCAGGAACGTGGGCGAAACCGGGGAGCTGTTTTTT.

V gene TRBV19 combines with J gene TRBJ1-3; D unresolved. Germline CDR1 LNHDA, CDR2 SQIVND (reference sequence). The length of the CDR3 is 13 residues. V was cut by 3 bases and J by 1 base, with 4 bases left in between. The DNA of the CDR3 is TGTGCCAGTAGTATCGGGTCTGGAAACACCATATATTTT. This encodes CASSIGSGNTIYF.